The rows below give T cell receptor beta chains drawn from one sample of a study of cytomegalovirus exposure and HLA in healthy donors. This table comes from immunoSEQ multiplex PCR, and its TCRdb copy is limited to in-frame clones, with some not included. The sample shows about 68,000 clones, approximately 75% of them seen only once. The source material was PBMCs. Receptors were obtained from a human donor in good health. Each CDR3 is given without its conserved first and last residue. Each record gives: J gene, V gene, CDR3 protein.

TRBJ1-1 | TRBV5-4 | ASSVQDRGRTRGAF
TRBJ2-2 | TRBV9 | ASSVRDNRPNTGELF
TRBJ1-1 | TRBV5-4 | ASSLDRGWLTEAF
TRBJ2-1 | TRBV5-1 | ASSYPRGQGRYNEQF
TRBJ2-5 | TRBV6-6 | ASSYGDSQETQY
TRBJ2-2 | TRBV7-2 | ASSRQRGGQTGELF
TRBJ2-7 | TRBV7-3 | ASSLTGEREQY
TRBJ2-5 | TRBV7-6 | ASSLSGQETQY
TRBJ2-3 | TRBV21-1 | ASSKGAGFVY
TRBJ2-3 | TRBV5-1 | ASSLTSGGATQY
TRBJ2-3 | TRBV28 | ASIGPTSRTDTQY
TRBJ2-7 | TRBV19 | ASTPTPQYAPYEQY
TRBJ1-1 | TRBV7-2 | ASSLGGGAVNAEAF
TRBJ2-1 | TRBV19 | ASRNRVDEQF
TRBJ2-1 | TRBV5-4 | ASSFSTSGTYNEQF
TRBJ2-7 | TRBV7-7 | ASSQGTGDEQY
TRBJ2-3 | TRBV5-1 | ASSRYLLAGTSTDTQY
TRBJ2-3 | TRBV7-9 | ASSRTGGGYTDTQY
TRBJ2-3 | TRBV4-2 | ASSPRTRTSSTDTQY
TRBJ2-7 | TRBV2 | ASTPLAGGVSEQY
TRBJ1-6 | TRBV4-1 | ASSQDPTGQTNSPLH
TRBJ1-1 | TRBV6-1 | ASSARTGAILTEAF
TRBJ1-1 | TRBV10-3 | AIRPGLNTEAF
TRBJ2-5 | TRBV6-5 | ASKDSGFLRTQY
TRBJ1-5 | TRBV6-1 | ASSEGLLGTGVNQPQH
TRBJ1-1 | TRBV19 | ASSTHATGGSSEAF
TRBJ2-7 | TRBV11-2 | ASSLDQRGREQY
TRBJ2-6 | TRBV5-1 | ASNSGTGNSGANVLT
TRBJ2-5 | TRBV6-6 | ASSRTGGPKEQY
TRBJ2-3 | TRBV28 | ASSVQLAGHTDTQY
TRBJ2-3 | TRBV2 | ASSENSGGTDTQY
TRBJ1-2 | TRBV19 | ASSPRTGGYT
TRBJ2-1 | TRBV6-5 | ASSSTGGSYNEQF
TRBJ1-5 | TRBV7-2 | ASSSVGRSSNQPQH
TRBJ1-3 | TRBV11-2 | ASSGPGTENAPRGNTIY
TRBJ1-4 | TRBV28 | ASSLPPGHKLF
TRBJ2-7 | TRBV12-5 | ASGLSGTARYEQY
TRBJ2-1 | TRBV7-3 | ASSQDREYEQF
TRBJ2-2 | TRBV7-2 | ASSLRVSGELF
TRBJ2-1 | TRBV19 | ASSTGQNIYNEQF
TRBJ1-6 | TRBV7-2 | ASSAGTGGNSPLH
TRBJ2-3 | TRBV6-1 | ASSALSGGTDTQY
TRBJ2-2 | TRBV5-4 | ASSWGQGNTGELF
TRBJ2-2 | TRBV11-2 | ASSIGAGMNTGELF
TRBJ2-7 | TRBV5-1 | ASSLTSGGAYEQY
TRBJ1-2 | TRBV10-3 | AISEGEQGAYYGYT
TRBJ2-2 | TRBV5-4 | ASSSVRTGNTGELF
TRBJ2-3 | TRBV28 | ASRKIAGGQDTQY
TRBJ2-1 | TRBV5-1 | ASSYVAGFSGANNEQF
TRBJ2-5 | TRBV9 | ASSVAPRGGEETQY
TRBJ2-3 | TRBV11-2 | ASSFNRFTDTQY
TRBJ2-3 | TRBV29-1 | SVEGVTGTSTDTQY
TRBJ2-3 | TRBV9 | ASSLGTSVSDTQY
TRBJ2-7 | TRBV2 | ASRGPGIEQY
TRBJ1-6 | TRBV11-2 | ASSLVGGIDNSPLH
TRBJ1-3 | TRBV27 | ASSLFLGNTIY
TRBJ2-2 | TRBV7-6 | ASSLNSLAGADLSNTGELF
- | TRBV5-1 | ASSLDETGFYEQY